This entry lists 18 T cell receptor beta chains sequenced from one sample in a study of CD8 T cells in ankylosing spondylitis. TCRdb used MiXCR to reprocess the 5' RACE reads, holding one entry per CDR3 protein. The table includes about 30,000 distinct CDR3 sequences, less than 5.5% detected once. Sequencing was carried out using blood, either unsorted or a sorted T cell fraction (not recorded which). The receptors here all came from a female donor with ankylosing spondylitis or in good health (not recorded which).

This clonotype appeared many times. This chain links TRBV9 with TRBJ2-1, with 7 bases that match TRBD2. There are 15 residues in the CDR3. CDR1 and CDR2 (germline): SGDLS, YYNGEE. Trimming removed 1 base from V and 6 bases from J; junction bases left unmatched: 7. The CDR3 loop reads CASSVWDYTSNEQFF. In DNA, the CDR3 is TGTGCCAGCAGCGTATGGGACTACACCTCCAATGAGCAGTTCTTC.

By sample fraction, this clonotype is medium-sized (0.01 to 0.1%). The CDR3 DNA reads TGTGCCAGCAGCCGACAGGGCTCATCGTCCTACGAGCAGTACTTC. Amino acid sequence: CASSRQGSSSYEQYF. The chain is built from TRBV9 and TRBJ2-7, with 7 bases that match TRBD1. Per the germline V gene, CDR1 is SGDLS and CDR2 is YYNGEE. J lost 1 base, V lost 4 bases, and 8 bases had no gene match. CDR3 length: 15 amino acids.

In its sample, this clonotype ranks as medium-sized. This chain connects TRBV9 to TRBJ1-1; 8 nucleotides agree with TRBD1. The CDR3 loop spans 14 amino acids. V lost 4 bases, J lost 3 bases, and 5 bases stayed unmatched. Looked up from germline, CDR1 is SGDLS and CDR2 is YYNGEE. The CDR3: CASSPYRGDTEAFF. The CDR3 DNA is TGTGCCAGCAGCCCGTACAGGGGGGACACTGAAGCTTTCTTT.

This clonotype was counted many times. The chain carries TRBV9 and TRBJ2-5; 7 positions agree with TRBD2. The CDR3 is 16 residues long. J was trimmed by 0 bases and V by 0 bases; bases with no gene match: 5. In germline, CDR1 is SGDLS, CDR2 YYNGEE. The CDR3 bases are TGTGCCAGCAGCGTAGGTCTAGCGGAGTACCAAGAGACCCAGTACTTC. Protein: CASSVGLAEYQETQYF.

This clonotype has ten or more counts. The chain combines TRBV9 with TRBJ2-3, with D hard to call. Germline assignment: CDR1 SGDLS and CDR2 YYNGEE. The CDR3 has 12 residues. The V end was cut by 0 bases, the J end by 5 bases, with 4 bases between. CDR3 loop: CASSVEVDTQYF. In DNA, the CDR3 is TGTGCCAGCAGCGTAGAAGTAGATACGCAGTATTTT. Complete variable domain (other parts from reference TRBV9 and TRBJ2-3): DSGVTQTPKHLITATGQRVTLRCSPRSGDLSVYWYQQSLDQGLQFLIQYYNGEERAKGNILERFSAQQFPDLHSELNLSSLELGDSALYFCASSVEVDTQYFGPGTRLTVL.

The V and J genes are TRBV9 and TRBJ2-3; 7 nucleotides agree with TRBD1. V dropped 0 bases and J dropped 4; count of bases not matched to a gene: 5. From germline, CDR1 is SGDLS and CDR2 YYNGEE. The CDR3 spans 15 residues. The CDR3 protein is CASSVAGQTADTQYF. Here the CDR3 DNA reads TGTGCCAGCAGCGTAGCGGGACAGACGGCAGATACGCAGTATTTT.

The rearrangement links TRBV9 to TRBJ2-3; 12 bases map to TRBD2. The trim removed 4 bases at V and 7 bases at J, leaving 7 bases unmatched. The CDR3 is 15 amino acids. Germline V gene sequence: CDR1 SGDLS, CDR2 YYNGEE. The CDR3 spells CASSPPSGGAYTQYF. The DNA for the CDR3 is TGTGCCAGCAGCCCACCTAGCGGGGGGGCTTATACGCAGTATTTT. Supplemented by reference TRBV9 and TRBJ2-3, the full variable domain reads DSGVTQTPKHLITATGQRVTLRCSPRSGDLSVYWYQQSLDQGLQFLIQYYNGEERAKGNILERFSAQQFPDLHSELNLSSLELGDSALYFCASSPPSGGAYTQYFGPGTRLTVL.

This clonotype was observed at least ten times. This chain links TRBV9 with TRBJ1-2, with TRBD1 matching over 10 bases. Germline lookup yields CDR1 SGDLS and CDR2 YYNGEE. This CDR3 comprises 15 residues. V trimming: 3 bases; J trimming: 4 bases; junction bases outside the gene matches: 6. Here the CDR3 reads CASSGPGQGFYGYTF. The CDR3 bases are TGTGCCAGCAGCGGACCGGGACAGGGGTTCTATGGCTACACCTTC.

This clonotype was found many times. The genes are TRBV9 and TRBJ2-3; TRBD2 agrees at 13 bases. Losses at the gene ends were 0 bases for V and 9 bases for J; bases not matched to a gene: 10. Germline-derived CDR1 and CDR2 are SGDLS and YYNGEE. The CDR3 is made up of 17 amino acids. The CDR3 DNA is TGTGCCAGCAGCGTAGCAGGACTAGCGGGGGTCATGGTGACGCAGTATTTT. Translated, it gives CASSVAGLAGVMVTQYF.

This clonotype was recorded many times. This CDR3 is CASSVGPSHEQYF. CDR3 DNA sequence: TGTGCCAGCAGCGTAGGCCCGTCCCACGAGCAGTACTTC. The V gene is TRBV9, the J gene TRBJ2-7; D not resolved. This CDR3 is built from 13 residues. CDR1 SGDLS and CDR2 YYNGEE come from the germline V gene. V shed 0 bases and J shed 5 bases, with 9 bases lying between them.

Sample share makes this clonotype medium-sized. The chain carries TRBV9 and TRBJ2-1; 12 bases fit TRBD2. This CDR3 is 15 amino acids long. Germline CDR1 reads SGDLS; CDR2 reads YYNGEE. The J segment lost 3 bases and the V segment lost 4 bases, leaving 2 bases of the junction unmatched. For the CDR3, the DNA is TGTGCCAGCAGCCCGACTAGCGGGAGCTACAATGAGCAGTTCTTC. It translates to CASSPTSGSYNEQFF.

This clonotype came up many times. J is TRBJ2-1 and V is TRBV9; weak D call: TRBD2 (5 bases). The CDR3 length is 15 residues. Trimming shortened V by 0 bases and J by 10 bases, and 17 bases separated the two germline ends. CDR1 SGDLS and CDR2 YYNGEE come from the germline V gene. In nucleotides, the CDR3 is TGTGCCAGCAGCGTAGTGAGCGCGGGTACGGAGGAGCAGTTCTTC. This gives the protein CASSVVSAGTEEQFF.

Only a few counts were recorded for this clonotype. The chain carries TRBV9 and TRBJ2-1, with 7 bases matching TRBD2. The CDR3 spans 17 residues. Unmatched junction bases numbered 6, after V lost 0 bases and J lost 0 bases. CDR1 and CDR2 from the germline V gene are SGDLS and YYNGEE. CDR3 residues: CASSVGLAVDSYNEQFF. The CDR3 DNA follows: TGTGCCAGCAGCGTAGGGCTAGCGGTCGACTCCTACAATGAGCAGTTCTTC.

This clonotype was observed many times. In DNA form, the CDR3 reads TGTGCCAGCAACCCGGGACTAGCGGGGGGCGAGCAGTTCTTC. Protein product: CASNPGLAGGEQFF. The chain carries TRBV9 and TRBJ2-1; 15 bases line up with TRBD2. Germline V gives CDR1 SGDLS, CDR2 YYNGEE. With 6 bases clipped from V and 10 bases from J, the junction kept 5 bases outside the gene matches. The CDR3 contains 14 residues.

This clonotype was observed a handful of times. The chain employs TRBV28 and TRBJ2-7; D possibly corresponds to TRBD1 (8 bases). The CDR3 is made up of 15 amino acids. Germline V gene sequence: CDR1 MDHEN, CDR2 SYDVKM. Trimming stripped 5 bases from V and 0 bases from J, with 14 bases between. The CDR3 is CASSTQGEGSYEQYF. The CDR3 DNA follows: TGTGCCAGCAGTACACAGGGGGAGGGCTCCTACGAGCAGTACTTC. Together with reference TRBV28 and TRBJ2-7, the CDR3 gives the full variable domain: DVKVTQSSRYLVKRTGEKVFLECVQDMDHENMFWYRQDPGLGLRLIYFSYDVKMKEKGDIPEGYSVSREKKERFSLILESASTNQTSMYLCASSTQGEGSYEQYFGPGTRLTVT.

Ten or more counts support this clonotype. The chain links TRBV9 to TRBJ2-3; 8 bases agree with TRBD1. Trimming cost V 3 bases and J 2 bases; bases outside gene matches: 11. Germline lookup yields CDR1 SGDLS and CDR2 YYNGEE. The CDR3 runs 17 residues. The CDR3 sequence: CASSARPGQAFTDTQYF. The DNA of the CDR3 is TGTGCCAGCAGCGCTCGTCCGGGACAGGCGTTCACAGATACGCAGTATTTT.

This clonotype has ten or more counts. The genes are TRBV9 and TRBJ2-3; D not resolved. V dropped 0 bases and J dropped 6 bases, with 14 bases sitting between them. CDR3 length: 15 residues. CDR1 and CDR2 from the germline V gene are SGDLS and YYNGEE. The CDR3 reads CASSVVTRARDTQYF. CDR3 DNA sequence: TGTGCCAGCAGCGTAGTGACTCGGGCTCGGGATACGCAGTATTTT.

This clonotype came up many times. The gene calls are TRBV9 and TRBJ2-5; TRBD2 aligns across 7 bases. V trimming: 7 bases; J trimming: 2 bases; junction bases outside the gene matches: 8. Germline lookup yields CDR1 SGDLS and CDR2 YYNGEE. The CDR3 has 14 amino acids. CDR3 sequence (DNA): TGTGCCAGCGGACTAGGGGAGCGGCAAGAGACCCAGTACTTC. This translates into CASGLGERQETQYF.